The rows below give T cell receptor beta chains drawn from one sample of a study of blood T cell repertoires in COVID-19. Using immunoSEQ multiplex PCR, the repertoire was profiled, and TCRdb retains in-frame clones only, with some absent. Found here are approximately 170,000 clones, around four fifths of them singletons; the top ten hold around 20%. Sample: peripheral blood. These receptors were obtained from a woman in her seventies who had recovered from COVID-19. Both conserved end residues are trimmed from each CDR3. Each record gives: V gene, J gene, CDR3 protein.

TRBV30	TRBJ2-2	AWTGTSSFGELF
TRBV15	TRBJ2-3	ATSRTSGGADTQY
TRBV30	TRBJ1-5	AWSVNRGQPQH
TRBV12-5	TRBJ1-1	ASGLVRDTEAF
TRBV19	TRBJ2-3	ASSGPSGGRTDTQY
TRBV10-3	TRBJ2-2	AISSGQGADGELF
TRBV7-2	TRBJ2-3	ASSFRLTSFSQY
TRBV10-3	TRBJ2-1	AISGGLAGAQKSYNEQF
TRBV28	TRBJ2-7	ASSLRGGVSYEQY
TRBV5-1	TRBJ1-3	ASSTRGTGPTSGNTIY
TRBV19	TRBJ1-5	ASSTRDRGFVQPQH
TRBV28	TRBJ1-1	ASSDQQGALTLITEAF
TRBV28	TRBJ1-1	ASSFRTGTPEAF
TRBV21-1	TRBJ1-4	ASRRGAGGPSTNEKLF
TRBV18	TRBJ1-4	ASSPFDSSTEKLF
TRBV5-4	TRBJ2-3	ASSSWTSGTDTQY